The 26 T cell receptor beta chains given below trace back to one sample, sequenced in a study of T cell responses to AZD1222 COVID-19 vaccine. Here immunoSEQ multiplex PCR was the method, and the copy in TCRdb shows in-frame clones only, minus some. Seen here are around 120,000 clones, more than 70% observed once, and the top ten hold roughly 3.8%. The input for sequencing was peripheral blood, taken 28 days after the second AZD1222 dose. All receptors derive from an adult who received the AZD1222 COVID-19 vaccine.

The chain has TRBV27 and TRBJ1-5, with D maybe TRBD1 (5 bases). V shed 6 bases and J shed 2 bases, with 20 bases lying between them. CDR1 is MNHEY, CDR2 SMNVEV, per germline (reference sequence). CDR3 length: 17 amino acids. The CDR3 bases are TGTGCCAGCAGCCTCCGGGTGTGGGAGGGGCGCAATCAGCCCCAGCATTTT. Its translation is CASSLRVWEGRNQPQHF.

The CDR3 loop is CASMRANYGYTF. CDR3 DNA sequence: TGTGCCAGTATGAGGGCTAACTATGGCTACACCTTC. The rearrangement joins TRBV19 to TRBJ1-2; D is unclear. Looked up from germline, CDR1 is LNHDA and CDR2 is SQIVND (reference sequence). The ends were cut back, 7 bases at V and 0 bases at J, with 6 bases in the middle. This CDR3 spans 12 amino acids.

This chain connects TRBV19 to TRBJ2-2, with D perhaps matching TRBD1 or TRBD2 (7 bases each). V was cut by 7 bases and J by 2 bases, with 14 bases left in between. The CDR3 loop spans 15 amino acids. The germline V gene encodes CDR1 LNHDA and CDR2 SQIVND (reference sequence). CDR3 DNA: TGTGCCAGTACTCAGGGGGGGGTTAACACCGGGGAGCTGTTTTTT. This translates into CASTQGGVNTGELFF.

This chain connects TRBV5-1 to TRBJ1-1; no reliable D call. V lost 0 bases and J lost 6, with 6 bases in between. There are 12 residues in the CDR3. The germline V gene encodes CDR1 SGHRS and CDR2 YFSETQ. The CDR3 DNA reads as TGCGCCAGCAGCTTGGGGCAGGCTGAAGCTTTCTTT. Translated: CASSLGQAEAFF.

CDR3 region: CASGRTGRGGELFF. The CDR3 DNA reads as TGTGCCAGCGGCCGGACAGGGCGAGGCGGGGAGCTGTTTTTT. This chain joins TRBV28 and TRBJ2-2; TRBD1 aligns across 8 bases. J lost 7 bases, V lost 8 bases, and 9 bases had no gene match. Germline V lookup: CDR1 MDHEN, CDR2 SYDVKM. The CDR3 covers 14 residues.

The chain uses TRBV6-5 and TRBJ1-1; D ambiguous. This CDR3 is built from 14 residues. Germline V gene data show CDR1 as MNHEY and CDR2 as SVGAGI. V was cut by 8 bases and J by 3 bases, with 16 bases left in between. DNA of the CDR3: TGTGCCAGCCCTAAAAGTGTAAGCGACACTGAAGCTTTCTTT. Protein sequence: CASPKSVSDTEAFF.

The chain couples TRBV7-8 to TRBJ2-1; 8 nucleotides agree with TRBD1. CDR1 is SGHVS, CDR2 FQNEAQ, per germline. CDR3 length: 18 residues. J gave up 6 bases and V 5 bases, and 18 bases lay outside the gene matches. Here the CDR3 DNA reads TGTGCCAGCAGCCCCAGGACAGGGATAACCAAATGGATCAATGAGCAGTTCTTC. As protein: CASSPRTGITKWINEQFF.

The V call is TRBV7-2, the J call TRBJ1-1; D is unclear. CDR1 SGHTA and CDR2 FQGNSA come from the germline V gene. There are 14 residues in the CDR3. With 1 base removed from V and 4 bases from J, the gap between germline ends came to 10 bases. In DNA, the CDR3 is TGTGCCAGCAGCTTAGGGGCCAGGCCCACTGAAGCTTTCTTT. Translating gives CASSLGARPTEAFF.

The chain couples TRBV5-1 to TRBJ1-4; maybe TRBD1 (5 bases). There are 15 residues in the CDR3. Germline assignment: CDR1 SGHRS and CDR2 YFSETQ. Trimming removed 1 base from V and 6 bases from J, with 13 bases in between. CDR3 loop: CASSLMRDPDEKLFF. DNA for the CDR3: TGCGCCAGCAGCTTGATGAGGGACCCCGATGAAAAACTGTTTTTT.

This sequence joins TRBV7-6 and TRBJ1-6; D call uncertain. Germline values: CDR1 SGHVS, CDR2 FNYEAQ. The CDR3 has 15 amino acids. Trimming removed 3 bases at V and 9 bases at J, with 15 bases between. The DNA of the CDR3 is TGTGCCAGCAGCTTTGGGAGCGTGGAAGGTTCACCCCTCCACTTT. Protein: CASSFGSVEGSPLHF.

The chain joins TRBV5-1 to TRBJ2-3; D possibly matches TRBD1 or TRBD2 (5 bases each). The V gene's germline CDR1 is SGHRS and CDR2 YFSETQ. The CDR3 has 13 amino acids. Trimming removed 4 bases at V and 3 bases at J, with 9 bases between. The CDR3 region has the DNA TGCGCCAGCAGCCCTGGGACGACAGATACGCAGTATTTT. Protein product: CASSPGTTDTQYF.

The V gene is TRBV10-1, the J gene TRBJ2-3, with TRBD2 identical over 9 bases. The CDR3 consists of 18 residues. Losses at the gene ends were 3 bases for V and 0 bases for J; bases not matched to a gene: 10. CDR1 and CDR2 from the germline V gene are WNHNN and SYGVQD (reference sequence). CDR3 sequence: CASSEGLAGTLSTDTQYF. CDR3 nucleotide sequence: TGCGCCAGCAGTGAAGGTCTAGCGGGAACCTTGAGCACAGATACGCAGTATTTT.

This rearrangement joins TRBV19 to TRBJ2-7; D is unclear. Germline V gene data show CDR1 as LNHDA and CDR2 as SQIVND (reference sequence). Trimming removed 0 bases from V and 3 bases from J, with 15 bases in between. The CDR3 contains 16 residues. Here the CDR3 DNA reads TGTGCCAGTAGTATAGATCGGAGTTCTGGCCGCTACGAGCAGTACTTC. Its protein product is CASSIDRSSGRYEQYF.

The genes are TRBV29-1 and TRBJ2-7, with D perhaps matching TRBD1 (6 bases). V was shortened by 8 bases and J by 4 bases, with 12 bases between the two germline ends. The CDR3 has 11 amino acids. Per germline, CDR1 SQVTM and CDR2 ANQGSEA. The CDR3 here is CSFRDIYEQYF. CDR3 coding DNA: TGCAGCTTCCGGGACATATACGAGCAGTACTTC.

This chain joins TRBV7-2 and TRBJ2-7, with 8 nucleotides matching TRBD1. Trimming took 6 bases from V and 2 from J; bases not matched to a gene: 6. This CDR3 is 14 amino acids long. Germline V gene lookup returns CDR1 SGHTA and CDR2 FQGNSA. DNA for the CDR3: TGTGCCAGCAGGGTCCCGGGACAGGCCTACGAGCAGTACTTC. Translated, it gives CASRVPGQAYEQYF.

This chain joins TRBV7-2 and TRBJ2-3; 7 nucleotides match TRBD2. Germline CDR1 SGHTA, CDR2 FQGNSA. V dropped 2 bases and J dropped 0; count of bases not matched to a gene: 5. The CDR3 is 16 residues long. The CDR3 spells CASSLLSGKSTDTQYF. Here the CDR3 DNA reads TGTGCCAGCAGCTTACTCAGCGGGAAAAGCACAGATACGCAGTATTTT.

V is TRBV5-5 and J is TRBJ1-5; 8 bases agree with TRBD1. The V and J ends lost 0 bases and 0 bases, in that order; junction bases with no gene match: 5. Germline values: CDR1 SGHKS, CDR2 YYEKEE (reference sequence). This CDR3 contains 17 residues. The CDR3 nucleotides are TGTGCCAGCAGCTTGGTTCCCACAGGGGGTAGCAATCAGCCCCAGCATTTT. As protein: CASSLVPTGGSNQPQHF.

The chain couples TRBV10-3 to TRBJ2-2; 7 bases agree with TRBD2. V shed 6 bases, J shed 2 bases, and the junction held 15 bases outside the gene matches. This CDR3 has 18 amino acids. Per the germline V gene, CDR1 is ENHRY and CDR2 is SYGVKD. The DNA of the CDR3 is TGTGCCATCAGGGGGGAGGGTGCCCACGACCACAACACCGGGGAGCTGTTTTTT. Translated, it gives CAIRGEGAHDHNTGELFF.

In its sample, this clone was seen once. J is TRBJ2-7 and V is TRBV7-9; 7 bases map to TRBD2. The CDR3 totals 17 residues. The V segment lost 5 bases and the J segment 3 bases; nucleotides outside the gene matches: 16. Germline V gene sequence: CDR1 SEHNR, CDR2 FQNEAQ (reference sequence). For the CDR3, the DNA is TGTGCCAGCAGCCCCGGGGGTCTAGCGGCCGTCCACTACGAGCAGTACTTC. This codes for CASSPGGLAAVHYEQYF.

This clone was seen at least ten times. DNA for the CDR3: TGTGCCAGCAGACAGGATTATGGCTACACCTTC. It translates to CASRQDYGYTF. The V and J genes are TRBV25-1 and TRBJ1-2; tentative D call: TRBD1 (5 bases). The CDR3 length is 11 residues. Germline V gene lookup returns CDR1 MGHDK and CDR2 SYGVNS. V lost 6 bases and J 5 bases, leaving 7 bases between the germline ends.

The chain is built from TRBV12-3 or TRBV12-4 and TRBJ2-7, with 8 positions matching TRBD1. CDR3 length: 13 amino acids. J was trimmed by 2 bases and V by 6 bases; bases with no gene match: 3. CDR3 coding DNA: TGTGCCAGCAGGACGACAGGGGCCTACGAGCAGTACTTC. Translation gives CASRTTGAYEQYF.

The chain couples TRBV7-2 to TRBJ2-1; D unclear. Germline V CDR1 and CDR2: SGHTA, FQGNSA. The CDR3 totals 13 residues. Trimming removed 1 base from V and 4 bases from J, with 5 bases in between. CDR3 in amino acids: CASSLDFYNEQFF. The CDR3, as DNA: TGTGCCAGCAGCTTAGACTTTTACAATGAGCAGTTCTTC.

This chain connects TRBV7-2 to TRBJ1-5; 7 nucleotides align to TRBD1. Germline CDR1 SGHTA, CDR2 FQGNSA. The CDR3 runs 15 residues. With 3 bases clipped from V and 6 bases from J, the junction kept 8 bases outside the gene matches. The CDR3 spells CASSFTTGVLQPQHF. CDR3 nucleotides: TGTGCCAGCAGCTTTACCACAGGGGTTCTTCAGCCCCAGCATTTT.

V and J are TRBV5-1 and TRBJ2-2; no clear D gene. Germline V CDR1 and CDR2: SGHRS, YFSETQ. The CDR3 has 13 residues. V gave up 1 base and J gave up 3 bases, with 4 bases separating them. CDR3 region: CASSLSDTGELFF. The CDR3 DNA reads TGCGCCAGCAGCTTGAGTGACACCGGGGAGCTGTTTTTT.

The genes are TRBV6-1 and TRBJ1-5; D is undetermined. With 2 bases removed from V and 0 bases from J, the gap between germline ends came to 14 bases. Looked up from germline, CDR1 is MNHNS and CDR2 is SASEGT. This CDR3 has 17 residues. CDR3 in DNA: TGTGCCAGCAGTGAAATTATCTTGGATTATAGCAATCAGCCCCAGCATTTT. The encoded protein is CASSEIILDYSNQPQHF.

The chain combines TRBV4-3 with TRBJ2-3; 11 positions agree with TRBD2. V shed 0 bases, J shed 7 bases, and the junction held 15 bases outside the gene matches. CDR3 length: 19 amino acids. Looked up from germline, CDR1 is LGHNA and CDR2 is YSLEER. This CDR3 reads CASSQDRASGRKGTNTQYF. The CDR3, as DNA: TGCGCCAGCAGCCAAGATCGGGCTAGCGGGAGGAAGGGGACGAATACGCAGTATTTT.